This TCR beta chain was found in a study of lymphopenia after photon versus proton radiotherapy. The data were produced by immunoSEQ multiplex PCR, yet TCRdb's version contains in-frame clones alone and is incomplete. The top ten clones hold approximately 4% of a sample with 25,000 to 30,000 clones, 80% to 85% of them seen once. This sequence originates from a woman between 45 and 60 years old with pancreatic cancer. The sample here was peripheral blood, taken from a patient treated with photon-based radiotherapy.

The CDR3 loop is CASSATGLGEQYF. The CDR3 DNA follows: TGTGCCAGCAGCGCCACAGGTCTTGGTGAGCAGTACTTC. The V and J genes are TRBV6-5 and TRBJ2-7; perhaps TRBD1 as D (5 bases). The germline V gene encodes CDR1 MNHEY and CDR2 SVGAGI. V gave up 6 bases and J gave up 7 bases, with 16 bases separating them. This CDR3 has 13 residues.